The clone carrying this T cell receptor (beta chain) was recorded once. From germline, CDR1 is MNHEY and CDR2 SVGAGI. The CDR3 totals 10 residues. V lost 10 bases and J 9 bases, leaving 13 bases between the germline ends. This entry comes from a study of shared clonotypes between healthy human individuals. The table came from immunoSEQ multiplex PCR; TCRdb's copy has only in-frame clones and leaves some out. This sample yields 450,000 to 650,000 clones, of which roughly 79% are seen a single time; around 12% belongs to the top ten. The chain joins TRBV6-5 to TRBJ2-7; D remains ambiguous. The sequence was obtained from a woman between 40 and 50 years old in good health. Some clones in this sample may be carry-over from other donors' samples. Sequencing input: PBMCs. The CDR3 loop reads CATRSTRQYF. CDR3 DNA: TGTGCCACCCGGTCGACAAGGCAGTACTTC.